The 18 T cell receptor beta chains below all came from one sample that was sequenced in a study of OX40 agonist ivuxolimab in advanced cancers. Only in-frame clones appear in the TCRdb table, and some are missing; sequencing was by immunoSEQ multiplex PCR. Of around 64,000 clones listed, over 70% are singletons. Sequenced material: CD4+ or CD8+ T cells sorted from blood, taken in a trial of the OX40 agonist ivuxolimab. The receptors were gathered from an adult with an advanced solid tumor such as melanoma, head and neck, liver or kidney cancer.

This CDR3 is CASSHLGRPGPQHF. The CDR3 region has the DNA TGCGCCAGCAGCCACCTAGGACGGCCCGGTCCCCAGCATTTT. This chain links TRBV4-1 with TRBJ1-5; D is ambiguous. V was shortened by 3 bases and J by 10 bases, with 16 bases between the two germline ends. Germline V gene lookup returns CDR1 MGHRA and CDR2 YSYEKL. There are 14 residues in the CDR3.

CDR3 nucleotides: TGTGCCAGCAGGGACCGGGGTACCACCAATGAGCAGTTCTTC. Translation gives CASRDRGTTNEQFF. This rearrangement joins TRBV2 to TRBJ2-1; TRBD2 is a possible D gene (5 bases). Trimming removed 6 bases from V and 6 bases from J, with 15 bases in between. CDR3 length equals 14 residues. Germline values: CDR1 SNHLY, CDR2 FYNNEI.

The rearrangement uses TRBV9 and TRBJ1-6; 7 nucleotides align to TRBD1. The CDR3 totals 15 residues. CDR1 and CDR2 (germline): SGDLS, YYNGEE. V was clipped by 0 bases and J by 9 bases; unmatched bases: 6. The CDR3, as DNA: TGTGCCAGCAGCGTAGGCAACAGGGGCTCTTCACCCCTCCACTTT. Residues: CASSVGNRGSSPLHF.

This sequence joins TRBV7-2 and TRBJ2-5; 9 bases match TRBD1. CDR1 is SGHTA, CDR2 FQGNSA, per germline. J lost 5 bases, V lost 5 bases, and 3 bases had no gene match. The CDR3 consists of 13 residues. The CDR3 bases are TGTGCCAGCAGCATCGACAGGGGGGAGACCCAGTACTTC. Translating gives CASSIDRGETQYF.

The chain links TRBV6-1 to TRBJ2-3, with 10 bases identical to TRBD2. The CDR3 has 13 residues. Germline loops: CDR1 MNHNS, CDR2 SASEGT. With V trimmed by 8 bases and J by 1 base, 0 bases remained unmatched. The CDR3 DNA reads TGTGCCAGCGGGACTAGCGGCACAGATACGCAGTATTTT. It specifies CASGTSGTDTQYF.

The genes are TRBV4-1 and TRBJ1-2; 8 nucleotides align to TRBD1. The CDR3 is 16 amino acids. With V trimmed by 0 bases and J by 6 bases, 9 bases remained unmatched. The germline V gene encodes CDR1 MGHRA and CDR2 YSYEKL. The CDR3 DNA reads as TGCGCCAGCAGCCAAGATTTCGGACAGGGATTCCATGGCTACACCTTC. Translated: CASSQDFGQGFHGYTF.

The gene calls are TRBV7-8 and TRBJ2-6, with D tentatively TRBD1 (5 bases). In germline, CDR1 is SGHVS, CDR2 FQNEAQ. This CDR3 has 17 residues. Trimming removed 3 bases from V and 2 bases from J, with 14 bases in between. The CDR3 bases are TGTGCCAGCAGCTTCGACGTCCACAGGCCTGGGGCCAACGTCCTGACTTTC. Translated, it gives CASSFDVHRPGANVLTF.

V gene TRBV19 combines with J gene TRBJ2-1; maybe TRBD2 (6 bases). Deletions cut 3 bases from V and 7 bases from J, with 13 bases between. The CDR3 has 14 amino acids. CDR1 is LNHDA and CDR2 is SQIVND in the germline V gene (reference sequence). CDR3 in amino acids: CASSMWVAENEQFF. In DNA form, the CDR3 reads TGTGCCAGTAGTATGTGGGTAGCGGAAAATGAGCAGTTCTTC.

The rearrangement uses TRBV2 and TRBJ2-3; D uncertain. The CDR3 is 14 amino acids. The V and J ends lost 3 bases and 0 bases respectively, with 7 bases between them. CDR1 and CDR2 from the germline V gene are SNHLY and FYNNEI. The CDR3 sequence: CASSDGASTDTQYF. As DNA, the CDR3 is TGTGCCAGCAGTGACGGTGCTAGCACAGATACGCAGTATTTT.

This clone has only a few counts. The chain has TRBV29-1 and TRBJ2-5, with D tentatively TRBD1 (5 bases). Looked up from germline, CDR1 is SQVTM and CDR2 is ANQGSEA. This CDR3 has 15 amino acids. The V end was cut by 7 bases, the J end by 1 base, with 19 bases between. CDR3 DNA sequence: TGCAGCGCCGTTCCTTCCAAGGGGTCCCAAGAGACCCAGTACTTC. Protein: CSAVPSKGSQETQYF.

The rearrangement joins TRBV2 to TRBJ2-5; a weak D match, TRBD1 (5 bases). CDR1 SNHLY and CDR2 FYNNEI come from the germline V gene. CDR3 length: 10 residues. Trimming cost V 4 bases and J 10 bases, with 7 bases left between them. CDR3 nucleotide sequence: TGTGCCAGCAGTGCAGGGTTCCAGTACTTC. Its protein product is CASSAGFQYF.

This clone was found once. This chain links TRBV5-1 with TRBJ1-5; 7 bases are shared with TRBD1. CDR1 is SGHRS, CDR2 YFSETQ, per germline. The CDR3 loop spans 15 amino acids. The J segment lost 2 bases and the V segment lost 0 bases, leaving 2 bases of the junction unmatched. Here the CDR3 DNA reads TGCGCCAGCAGCTTGGAGGGGACAGGCAATCAGCCCCAGCATTTT. This codes for CASSLEGTGNQPQHF.

This chain joins TRBV21-1 and TRBJ1-2. TRBV21-1 counts as a pseudogene. The CDR3 covers 15 residues. CDR3 DNA: TGTGCCAGCAGCAAAGGGCAGAGTATACCATATGGCTACACCTTC. It yields the protein CASSKGQSIPYGYTF.

The chain recombines TRBV19 with TRBJ2-3; 7 bases map to TRBD1. V shed 10 bases and J 3 bases; nucleotides not matched to a gene: 13. The CDR3 covers 15 residues. The V gene's germline CDR1 is LNHDA and CDR2 SQIVND (reference sequence). CDR3 sequence reads: CATLDRAAGTDTQYF. In DNA form, the CDR3 reads TGTGCCACACTCGACAGGGCTGCCGGGACAGATACGCAGTATTTT.

The V call is TRBV7-2, the J call TRBJ2-7; 7 bases are a match to TRBD2. The junction had 9 bases not matched to a gene; V was cut back by 5 bases and J by 2 bases. CDR1 and CDR2 (germline): SGHTA, FQGNSA. The length of the CDR3 is 15 residues. The DNA for the CDR3 is TGTGCCAGCAGCCCAGTGAGCGGGACTACCTACGAGCAGTACTTC. It encodes CASSPVSGTTYEQYF.

The V and J genes are TRBV6-5 and TRBJ2-1; 12 bases line up with TRBD2. The germline CDR1 and CDR2 sequences are MNHEY and SVGAGI. The CDR3 consists of 16 residues. V gave up 4 bases and J gave up 8 bases; unmatched junction bases: 9. CDR3 protein: CASSSETSGSLYEQFF. CDR3 in DNA: TGTGCCAGCAGTTCCGAGACTAGCGGGAGTCTGTATGAGCAGTTCTTC.

The chain is built from TRBV6-8 and TRBJ1-4; no firm D call. The CDR3 has 11 amino acids. The V and J ends lost 2 bases and 7 bases respectively, with 2 bases between them. Looked up from germline, CDR1 is MNHGY and CDR2 is SAAAGT. Written as DNA, the CDR3 is TGTGCCAGCAGTTACGGTGAAAAACTGTTTTTT. Translation: CASSYGEKLFF.

This sequence joins TRBV5-6 and TRBJ1-1, with 7 nucleotides matching TRBD1. The V and J ends lost 5 bases and 0 bases, in that order; junction bases with no gene match: 10. The CDR3 length is 16 residues. CDR1 SGHDT and CDR2 YYEEEE come from the germline V gene. CDR3 residues: CASSFSQGLLNTEAFF. DNA of the CDR3: TGTGCCAGCAGTTTTTCACAGGGGCTGCTGAACACTGAAGCTTTCTTT.